The source of this T cell receptor beta chain is a study of shared clonotypes between healthy human individuals. CD45RO-negative cells were positively selected for CCR7, leaving out terminally differentiated effector memory CD45RA+ cells. Sequencing used immunoSEQ multiplex PCR; TCRdb keeps in-frame clones, though not all of them. The repertoire consists of approximately 2,200,000 clones, with under 95% occurring once and the leading ten covering under 2%. Concerning this clone itself: Antigen specificity is unknown.

The CDR3 runs to 18 residues. Germline V gene sequence: CDR1 SNHLY, CDR2 FYNNEI. V was shortened by 6 bases and J by 2 bases, with 26 bases between the two germline ends. Study results and caveats: Naive subsets usually exceeded memory subsets in estimated richness. Depth of sequencing was expected to influence donor clonotype sharing. Relative to clonotypes present in all four donors, those not shared had lower generation probabilities.

The J gene is TRBJ2-7, the V gene TRBV2; no reliable D call. The receptor was isolated from a man aged 18 to 30 in good health. Some clones in this sample may be carry-over from other donors' samples. The sequencing sample was made of naive CD8+ T cells from PBMCs. CDR3 in DNA: TGTGCCAGCAGAGGATTGTCGGTAAGGGCAACCACTCCCTACGAGCAGTACTTC. Its translation: CASRGLSVRATTPYEQYF.